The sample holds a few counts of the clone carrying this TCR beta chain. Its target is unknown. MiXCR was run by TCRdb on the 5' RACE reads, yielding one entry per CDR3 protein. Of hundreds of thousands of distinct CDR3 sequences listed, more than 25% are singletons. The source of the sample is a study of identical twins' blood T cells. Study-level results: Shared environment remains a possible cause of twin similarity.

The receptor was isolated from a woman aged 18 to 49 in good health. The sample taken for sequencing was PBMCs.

CDR3 protein: CASSSLTSGDNEQFF. CDR3 DNA: TGTGCCAGCAGTTCCCTTACTAGCGGCGACAATGAGCAGTTCTTC. The chain couples TRBV6-5 to TRBJ2-1; 8 bases align to TRBD2. The V and J ends lost 4 bases and 5 bases, in that order; junction bases with no gene match: 7. CDR1 and CDR2 from the germline V gene are MNHEY and SVGAGI. The CDR3 loop spans 15 amino acids.